This T cell receptor (beta chain) was sequenced for a study of neoadjuvant anti-PD-1 for oral cavity cancer. The overall study: Patients without progression received a fourth nivolumab dose around day 43, then surgical resection on days 50-56. The study's findings and limits: Post-nivolumab, blood T cell clonality was significantly elevated in non-responders.

Some clones are missing from TCRdb's copy, which holds only in-frame ones; the method was immunoSEQ multiplex PCR. The table has roughly 68,000 clones, 70% to 90% seen once; the top ten hold 2.5% to 3.5%. This CDR3 has 19 residues. CDR1 is GTSNPN and CDR2 is SVGIG in the germline V gene (reference sequence). V dropped 3 bases and J dropped 3; count of bases not matched to a gene: 17. Details on this clone: The antigen is unknown.

Time point in this sample: after neoadjuvant nivolumab, at surgical resection. These oral cavity squamous cell carcinomas were HPV-negative and locally advanced. The genes are TRBV30 and TRBJ2-3, with 11 bases lining up with TRBD2. The sequencing here drew on PBMCs, taken after nivolumab (anti-PD-1) treatment. This TCR was recovered from a person aged 35-80 years with oral cavity squamous cell carcinoma. CDR3 in amino acids: CAWRKTSGDSRVRTDTQYF. The CDR3 nucleotides are TGTGCCTGGAGGAAGACTAGCGGGGATTCCCGAGTCAGGACAGATACGCAGTATTTT.